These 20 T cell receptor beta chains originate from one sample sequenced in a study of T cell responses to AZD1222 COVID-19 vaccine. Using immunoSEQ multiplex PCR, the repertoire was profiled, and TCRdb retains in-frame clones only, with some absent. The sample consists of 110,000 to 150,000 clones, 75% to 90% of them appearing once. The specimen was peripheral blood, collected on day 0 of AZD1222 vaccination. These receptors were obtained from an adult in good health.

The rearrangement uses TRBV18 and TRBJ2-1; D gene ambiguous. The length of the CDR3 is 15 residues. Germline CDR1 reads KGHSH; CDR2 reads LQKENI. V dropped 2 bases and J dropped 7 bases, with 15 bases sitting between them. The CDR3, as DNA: TGTGCCAGCTCACCAAGGTCAGCCCGTGAGAATGAGCAGTTCTTC. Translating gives CASSPRSARENEQFF. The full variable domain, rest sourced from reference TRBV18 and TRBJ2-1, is NAGVMQNPRHLVRRRGQEARLRCSPMKGHSHVYWYRQLPEEGLKFMVYLQKENIIDESGMPKERFSAEFPKEGPSILRIQQVVRGDSAAYFCASSPRSARENEQFFGPGTRLTVL.

The DNA for the CDR3 is TGTGCCAGCAGCCAAGAACAGATGACTTATAATTCACCCCTCCACTTT. As protein: CASSQEQMTYNSPLHF. The J gene is TRBJ1-6, the V gene TRBV3-1 (or the pseudogene TRBV3-2); no clear D gene. CDR1 is LGHDT, CDR2 YNNKEL, per germline (reference sequence). V lost 0 bases and J 4 bases, leaving 10 bases between the germline ends. The CDR3 spans 16 residues.

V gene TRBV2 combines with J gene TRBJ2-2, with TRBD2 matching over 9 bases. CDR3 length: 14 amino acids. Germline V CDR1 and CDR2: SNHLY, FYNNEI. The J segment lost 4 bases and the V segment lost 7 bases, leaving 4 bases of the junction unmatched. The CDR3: CASTAGGSTGELFF. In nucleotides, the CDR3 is TGTGCCAGCACTGCGGGGGGGTCCACCGGGGAGCTGTTTTTT.

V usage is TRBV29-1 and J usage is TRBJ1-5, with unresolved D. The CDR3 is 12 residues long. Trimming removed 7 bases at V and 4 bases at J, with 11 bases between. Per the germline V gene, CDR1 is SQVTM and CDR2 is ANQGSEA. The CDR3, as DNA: TGCAGCGCCCGGACCCCTAATCAGCCCCAGCATTTT. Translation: CSARTPNQPQHF.

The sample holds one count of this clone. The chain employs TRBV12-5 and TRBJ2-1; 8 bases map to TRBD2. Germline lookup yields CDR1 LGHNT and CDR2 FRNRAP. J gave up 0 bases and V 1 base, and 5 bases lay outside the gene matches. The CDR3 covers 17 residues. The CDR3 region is CASGLAFAGGSYNEQFF. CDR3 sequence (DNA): TGTGCTAGTGGTTTGGCATTTGCGGGGGGCTCCTACAATGAGCAGTTCTTC.

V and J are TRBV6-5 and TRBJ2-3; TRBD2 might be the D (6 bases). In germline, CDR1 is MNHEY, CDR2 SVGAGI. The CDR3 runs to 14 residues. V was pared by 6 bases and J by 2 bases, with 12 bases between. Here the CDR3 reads CASSREIITDTQYF. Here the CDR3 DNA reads TGTGCCAGCAGCCGGGAGATAATCACAGATACGCAGTATTTT.

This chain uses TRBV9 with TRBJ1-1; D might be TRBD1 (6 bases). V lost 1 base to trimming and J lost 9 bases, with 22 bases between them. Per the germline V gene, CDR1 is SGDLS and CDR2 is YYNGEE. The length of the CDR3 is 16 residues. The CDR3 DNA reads TGTGCCAGCAGCGTATTTGACGTGCTATCCGGGACAAAAGCTTTCTTT. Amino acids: CASSVFDVLSGTKAFF.

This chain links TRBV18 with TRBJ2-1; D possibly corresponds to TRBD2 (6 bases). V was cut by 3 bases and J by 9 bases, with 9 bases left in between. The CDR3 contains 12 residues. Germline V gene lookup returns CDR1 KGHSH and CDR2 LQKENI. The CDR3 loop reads CASSPQAGEQFF. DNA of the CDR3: TGTGCCAGCTCACCCCAAGCGGGTGAGCAGTTCTTC.

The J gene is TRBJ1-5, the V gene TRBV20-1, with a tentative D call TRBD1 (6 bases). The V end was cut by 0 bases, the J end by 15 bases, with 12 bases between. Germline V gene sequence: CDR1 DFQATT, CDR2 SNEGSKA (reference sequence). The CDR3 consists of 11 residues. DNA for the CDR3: TGCAGTGCTAGAGACGGGGGCCCCGCGCATTTT. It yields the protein CSARDGGPAHF.

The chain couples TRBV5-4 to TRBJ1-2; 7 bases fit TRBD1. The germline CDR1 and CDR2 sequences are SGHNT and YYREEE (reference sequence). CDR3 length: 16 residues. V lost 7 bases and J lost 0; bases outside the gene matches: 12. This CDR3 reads CASSRGQSYSNYGYTF. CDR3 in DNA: TGTGCCAGCTCCCGGGGACAGAGCTACTCTAACTATGGCTACACCTTC. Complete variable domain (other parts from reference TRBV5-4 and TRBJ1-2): ETGVTQSPTHLIKTRGQQVTLRCSSQSGHNTVSWYQQALGQGPQFIFQYYREEENGRGNFPPRFSGLQFPNYSSELNVNALELDDSALYLCASSRGQSYSNYGYTFGSGTRLTVV.

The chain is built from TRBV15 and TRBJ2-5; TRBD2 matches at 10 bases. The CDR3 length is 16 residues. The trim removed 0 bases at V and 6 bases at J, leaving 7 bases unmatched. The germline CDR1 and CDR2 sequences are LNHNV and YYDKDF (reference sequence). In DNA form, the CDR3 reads TGTGCCACCAGCAGAGACCTAGCGGGAGCTGTGAAGACCCAGTACTTC. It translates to CATSRDLAGAVKTQYF.

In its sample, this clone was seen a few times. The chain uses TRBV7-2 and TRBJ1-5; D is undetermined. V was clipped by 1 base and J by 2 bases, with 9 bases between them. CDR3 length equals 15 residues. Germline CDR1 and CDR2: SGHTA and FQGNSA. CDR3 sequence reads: CASSLVTRGNQPQHF. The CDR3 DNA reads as TGTGCCAGCAGCTTAGTGACACGCGGCAATCAGCCCCAGCATTTT.

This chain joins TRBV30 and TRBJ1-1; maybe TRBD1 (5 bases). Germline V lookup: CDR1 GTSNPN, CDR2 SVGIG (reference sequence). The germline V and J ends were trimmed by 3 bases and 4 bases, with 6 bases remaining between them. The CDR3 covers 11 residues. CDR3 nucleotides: TGTGCCTGGAGGCAGGGCACTGAAGCTTTCTTT. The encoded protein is CAWRQGTEAFF.

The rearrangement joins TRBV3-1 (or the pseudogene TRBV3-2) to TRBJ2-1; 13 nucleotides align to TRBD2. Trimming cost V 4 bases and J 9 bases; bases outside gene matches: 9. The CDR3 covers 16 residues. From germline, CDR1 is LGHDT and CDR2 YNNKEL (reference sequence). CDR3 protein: CASSRMTSGGRAEQFF. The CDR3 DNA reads TGTGCCAGCAGCCGGATGACTAGCGGGGGGAGGGCTGAGCAGTTCTTC.

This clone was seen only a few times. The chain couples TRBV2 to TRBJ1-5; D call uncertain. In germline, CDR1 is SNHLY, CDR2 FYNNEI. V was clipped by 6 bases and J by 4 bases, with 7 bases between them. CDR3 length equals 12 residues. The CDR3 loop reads CASSRTNQPQHF. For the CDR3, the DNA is TGTGCCAGCAGCCGCACTAATCAGCCCCAGCATTTT.

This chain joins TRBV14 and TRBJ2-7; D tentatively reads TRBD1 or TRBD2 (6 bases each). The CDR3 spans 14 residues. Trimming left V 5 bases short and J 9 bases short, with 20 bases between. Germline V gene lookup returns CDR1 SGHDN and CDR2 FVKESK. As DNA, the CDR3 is TGTGCCAGCAGCGTTGGGGGGACACAGGTGCGGCAGTACTTC. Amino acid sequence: CASSVGGTQVRQYF. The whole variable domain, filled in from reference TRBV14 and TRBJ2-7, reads EAGVTQFPSHSVIEKGQTVTLRCDPISGHDNLYWYRRVMGKEIKFLLHFVKESKQDESGMPNNRFLAERTGGTYSTLKVQPAELEDSGVYFCASSVGGTQVRQYFGPGTRLTVT.

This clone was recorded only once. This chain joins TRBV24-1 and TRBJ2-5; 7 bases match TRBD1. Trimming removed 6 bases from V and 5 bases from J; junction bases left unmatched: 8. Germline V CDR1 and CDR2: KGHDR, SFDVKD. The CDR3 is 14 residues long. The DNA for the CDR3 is TGTGCCACCAGTAAAGGGGGCGCGGAGGAGACCCAGTACTTC. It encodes CATSKGGAEETQYF.

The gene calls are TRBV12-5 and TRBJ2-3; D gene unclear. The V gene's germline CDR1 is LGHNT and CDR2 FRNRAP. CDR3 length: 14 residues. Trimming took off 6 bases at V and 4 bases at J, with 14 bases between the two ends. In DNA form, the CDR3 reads TGTGCTAGTGGGCTAGGCGTGAGACCAGATACGCAGTATTTT. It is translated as CASGLGVRPDTQYF.

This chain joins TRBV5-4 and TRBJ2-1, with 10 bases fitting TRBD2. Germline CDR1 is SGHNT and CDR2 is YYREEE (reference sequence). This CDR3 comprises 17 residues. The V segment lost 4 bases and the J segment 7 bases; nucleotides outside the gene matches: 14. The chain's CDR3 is CASSPRGLAGAQNEQFF. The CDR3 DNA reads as TGTGCCAGCAGCCCCCGGGGGCTAGCGGGAGCGCAGAATGAGCAGTTCTTC.

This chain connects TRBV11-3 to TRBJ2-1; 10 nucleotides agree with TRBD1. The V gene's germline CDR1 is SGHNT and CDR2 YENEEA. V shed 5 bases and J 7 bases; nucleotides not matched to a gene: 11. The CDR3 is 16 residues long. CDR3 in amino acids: CASSTRTGGVINEQFF. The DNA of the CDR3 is TGTGCCAGCAGCACCCGGACAGGGGGGGTGATAAATGAGCAGTTCTTC.